This TCR beta chain was found in a study of T cell changes during pregnancy in multiple sclerosis. The CDR3 runs 13 residues. V gave up 6 bases and J gave up 7 bases, with 13 bases separating them. CDR1 is MDHEN and CDR2 is SYDVKM in the germline V gene. Profiling relied on immunoSEQ multiplex PCR, and the TCRdb table lists in-frame clones only, not all of them. The table shows around 50,000 clones, with about nine tenths occurring only once. Note on this clone: This sample also contains other DNA sequences that code for the same CDR3.

The rearrangement links TRBV28 to TRBJ1-5; D may be TRBD1 (6 bases). This specimen consisted of CD4+ T cells from peripheral blood mononuclear cells, obtained after pregnancy. This sequence originates from a female donor in good health, enrolled as a control in a pregnancy study. The CDR3 DNA is TGTGCCAGCAGACAGGGTTTGGGCCAGCCCCAGCATTTT. Translating gives CASRQGLGQPQHF.